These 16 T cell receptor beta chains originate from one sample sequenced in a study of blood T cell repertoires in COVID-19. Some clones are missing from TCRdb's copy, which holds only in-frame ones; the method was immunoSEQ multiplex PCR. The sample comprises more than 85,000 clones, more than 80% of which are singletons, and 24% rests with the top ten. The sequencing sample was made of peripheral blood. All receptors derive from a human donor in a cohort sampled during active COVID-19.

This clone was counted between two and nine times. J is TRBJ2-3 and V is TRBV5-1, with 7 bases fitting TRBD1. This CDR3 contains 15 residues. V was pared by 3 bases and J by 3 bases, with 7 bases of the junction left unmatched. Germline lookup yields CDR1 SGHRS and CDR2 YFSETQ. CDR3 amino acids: CASSSNRGATDTQYF. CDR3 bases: TGCGCCAGCAGCTCGAACAGGGGTGCGACAGATACGCAGTATTTT.

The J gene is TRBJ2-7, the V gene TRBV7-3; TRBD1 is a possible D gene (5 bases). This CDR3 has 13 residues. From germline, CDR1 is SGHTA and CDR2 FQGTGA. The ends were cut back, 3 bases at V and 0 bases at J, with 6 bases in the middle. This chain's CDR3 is CASSFDSSYEQYF. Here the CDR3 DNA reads TGTGCCAGCAGCTTCGACAGCTCCTACGAGCAGTACTTC.

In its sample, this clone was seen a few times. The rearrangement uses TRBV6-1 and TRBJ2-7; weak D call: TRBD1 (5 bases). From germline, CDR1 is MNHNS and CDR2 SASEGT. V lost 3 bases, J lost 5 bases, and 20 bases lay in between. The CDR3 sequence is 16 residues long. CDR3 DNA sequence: TGTGCCAGCAGTGAGGATCTTGGGCAGGGTTCCCACGAGCAGTACTTC. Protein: CASSEDLGQGSHEQYF.

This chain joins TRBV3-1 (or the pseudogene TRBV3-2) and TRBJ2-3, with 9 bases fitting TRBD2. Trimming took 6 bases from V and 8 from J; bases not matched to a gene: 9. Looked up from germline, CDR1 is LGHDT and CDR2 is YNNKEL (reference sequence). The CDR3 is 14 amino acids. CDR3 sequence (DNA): TGTGCCAGCAGTCGTAGCGGGGGAGGAGGTACGCAGTATTTT. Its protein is CASSRSGGGGTQYF.

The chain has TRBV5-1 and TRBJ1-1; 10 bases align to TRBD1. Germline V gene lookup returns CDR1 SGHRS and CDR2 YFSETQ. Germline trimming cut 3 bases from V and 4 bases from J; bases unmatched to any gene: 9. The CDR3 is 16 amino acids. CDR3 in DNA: TGCGCCAGCAGCTGGGCGCCGGGACAGGGGAGCACTGAAGCTTTCTTT. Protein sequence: CASSWAPGQGSTEAFF.

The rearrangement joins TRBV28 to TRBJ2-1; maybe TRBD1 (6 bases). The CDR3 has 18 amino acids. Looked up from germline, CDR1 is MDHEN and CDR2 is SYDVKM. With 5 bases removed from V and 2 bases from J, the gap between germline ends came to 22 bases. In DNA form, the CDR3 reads TGTGCCAGCAGTATACAGGGTTTTAGGAAAGAGGCCTACAATGAGCAGTTCTTC. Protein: CASSIQGFRKEAYNEQFF.

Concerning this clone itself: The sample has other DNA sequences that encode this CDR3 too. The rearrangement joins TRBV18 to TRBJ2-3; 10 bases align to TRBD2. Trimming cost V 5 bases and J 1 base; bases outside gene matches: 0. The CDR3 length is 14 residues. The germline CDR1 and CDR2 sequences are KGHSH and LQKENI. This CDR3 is CASSGTSGTDTQYF. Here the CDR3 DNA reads TGTGCCAGCTCAGGGACTAGCGGCACAGATACGCAGTATTTT.

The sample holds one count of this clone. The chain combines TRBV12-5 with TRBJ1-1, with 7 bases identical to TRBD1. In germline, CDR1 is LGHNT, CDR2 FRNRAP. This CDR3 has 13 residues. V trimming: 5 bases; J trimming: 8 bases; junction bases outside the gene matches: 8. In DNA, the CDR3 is TGTGCTAGTGGTCTCCCTCAGGACAGGGAAGCTTTCTTT. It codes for CASGLPQDREAFF. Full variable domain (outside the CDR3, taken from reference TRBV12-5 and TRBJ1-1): DARVTQTPRHKVTEMGQEVTMRCQPILGHNTVFWYRQTMMQGLELLAYFRNRAPLDDSGMPKDRFSAEMPDATLATLKIQPSEPRDSAVYFCASGLPQDREAFFGQGTRLTVV.

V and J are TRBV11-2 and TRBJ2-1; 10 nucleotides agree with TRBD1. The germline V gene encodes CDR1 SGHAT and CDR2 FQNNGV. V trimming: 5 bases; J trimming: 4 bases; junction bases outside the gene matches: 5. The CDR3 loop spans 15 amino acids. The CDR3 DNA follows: TGTGCCAGCAGCCCCCGGACAGGGGGATACAATGAGCAGTTCTTC. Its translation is CASSPRTGGYNEQFF.

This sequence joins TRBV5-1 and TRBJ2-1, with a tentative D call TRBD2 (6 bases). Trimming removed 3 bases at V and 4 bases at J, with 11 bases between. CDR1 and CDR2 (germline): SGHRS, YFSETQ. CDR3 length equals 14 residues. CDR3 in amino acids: CASSWGDQYNEQFF. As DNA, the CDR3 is TGCGCCAGCAGCTGGGGGGACCAATACAATGAGCAGTTCTTC. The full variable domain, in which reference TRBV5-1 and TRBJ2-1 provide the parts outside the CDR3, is KAGVTQTPRYLIKTRGQQVTLSCSPISGHRSVSWYQQTPGQGLQFLFEYFSETQRNKGNFPGRFSGRQFSNSRSEMNVSTLELGDSALYLCASSWGDQYNEQFFGPGTRLTVL.

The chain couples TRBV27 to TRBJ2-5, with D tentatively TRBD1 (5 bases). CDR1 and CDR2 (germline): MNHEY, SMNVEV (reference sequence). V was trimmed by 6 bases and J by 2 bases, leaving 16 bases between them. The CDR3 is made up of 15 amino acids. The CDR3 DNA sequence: TGTGCCAGCAGGCCTCAGGGTACCAGGCAAGAGACCCAGTACTTC. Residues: CASRPQGTRQETQYF.

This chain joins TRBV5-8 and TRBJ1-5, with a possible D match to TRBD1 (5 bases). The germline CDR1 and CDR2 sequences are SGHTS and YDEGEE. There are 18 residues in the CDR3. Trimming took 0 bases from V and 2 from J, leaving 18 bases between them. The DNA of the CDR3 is TGTGCCAGCAGCTTGGTAGTCTCTTCAGGGTTCGGCAATCAGCCCCAGCATTTT. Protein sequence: CASSLVVSSGFGNQPQHF.

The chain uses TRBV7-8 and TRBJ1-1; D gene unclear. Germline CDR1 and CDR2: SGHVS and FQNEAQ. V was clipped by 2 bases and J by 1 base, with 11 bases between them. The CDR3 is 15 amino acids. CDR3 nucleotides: TGTGCCAGCAGCTTACGAAACCTGAGGAACACTGAAGCTTTCTTT. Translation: CASSLRNLRNTEAFF.

Written as DNA, the CDR3 is TGCGCCAGCCTCCCTTCGACGGGGTTTTTAGGGGAGACCCAGTACTTC. This codes for CASLPSTGFLGETQYF. The chain links TRBV5-1 to TRBJ2-5; tentatively, D is TRBD2 (5 bases). V was clipped by 7 bases and J by 5 bases, with 24 bases between them. The CDR3 loop spans 16 amino acids. Per germline, CDR1 SGHRS and CDR2 YFSETQ.

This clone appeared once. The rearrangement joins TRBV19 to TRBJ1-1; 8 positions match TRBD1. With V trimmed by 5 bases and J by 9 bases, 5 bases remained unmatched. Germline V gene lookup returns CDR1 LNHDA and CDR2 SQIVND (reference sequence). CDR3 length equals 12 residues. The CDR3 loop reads CASSLRQGKAFF. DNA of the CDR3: TGTGCCAGTAGTCTTCGACAGGGGAAAGCTTTCTTT.

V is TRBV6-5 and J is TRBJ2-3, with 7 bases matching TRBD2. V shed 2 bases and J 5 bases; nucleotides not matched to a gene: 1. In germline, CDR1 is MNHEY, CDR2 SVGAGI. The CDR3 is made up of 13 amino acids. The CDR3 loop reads CASSYGEGDTQYF. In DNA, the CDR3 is TGTGCCAGCAGTTACGGGGAGGGAGATACGCAGTATTTT.